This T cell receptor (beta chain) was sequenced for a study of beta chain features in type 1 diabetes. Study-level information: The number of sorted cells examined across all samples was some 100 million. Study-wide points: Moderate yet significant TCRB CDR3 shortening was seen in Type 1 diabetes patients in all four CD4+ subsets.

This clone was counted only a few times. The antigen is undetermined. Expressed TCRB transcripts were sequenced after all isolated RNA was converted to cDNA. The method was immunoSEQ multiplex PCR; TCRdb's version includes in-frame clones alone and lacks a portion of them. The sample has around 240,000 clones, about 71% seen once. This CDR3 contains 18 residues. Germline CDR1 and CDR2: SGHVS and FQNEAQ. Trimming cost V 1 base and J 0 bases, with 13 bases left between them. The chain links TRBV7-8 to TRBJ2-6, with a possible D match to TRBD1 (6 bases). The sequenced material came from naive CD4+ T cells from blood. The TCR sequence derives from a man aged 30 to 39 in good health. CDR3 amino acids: CASSLERGHFSGANVLTF. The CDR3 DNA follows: TGTGCCAGCAGCTTAGAAAGGGGACATTTCTCTGGGGCCAACGTCCTGACTTTC. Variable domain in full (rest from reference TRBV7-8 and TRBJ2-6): GAGVSQSPRYKVAKRGQDVALRCDPISGHVSLFWYQQALGQGPEFLTYFQNEAQLDKSGLPSDRFFAERPEGSVSTLKIQRTQQEDSAVYLCASSLERGHFSGANVLTFGAGSRLTVL.